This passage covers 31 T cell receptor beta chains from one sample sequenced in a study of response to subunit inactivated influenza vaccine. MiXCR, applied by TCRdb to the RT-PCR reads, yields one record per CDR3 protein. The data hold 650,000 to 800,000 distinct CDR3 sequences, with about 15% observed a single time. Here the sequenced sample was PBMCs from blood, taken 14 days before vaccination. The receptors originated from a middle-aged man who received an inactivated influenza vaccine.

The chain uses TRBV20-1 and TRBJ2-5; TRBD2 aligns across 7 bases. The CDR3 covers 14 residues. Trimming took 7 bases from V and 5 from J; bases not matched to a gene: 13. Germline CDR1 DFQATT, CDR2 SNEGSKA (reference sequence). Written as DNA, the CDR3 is TGCAGTGAGAGGGCCGCGGGAGTAGGGGAGACCCAGTACTTC. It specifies CSERAAGVGETQYF.

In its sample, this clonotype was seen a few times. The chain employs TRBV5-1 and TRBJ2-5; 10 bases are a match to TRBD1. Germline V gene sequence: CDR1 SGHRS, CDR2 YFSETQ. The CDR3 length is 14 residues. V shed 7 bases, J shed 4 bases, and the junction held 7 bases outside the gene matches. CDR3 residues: CASARTGGIETQYF. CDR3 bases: TGCGCCAGCGCCCGGACAGGGGGTATAGAGACCCAGTACTTC.

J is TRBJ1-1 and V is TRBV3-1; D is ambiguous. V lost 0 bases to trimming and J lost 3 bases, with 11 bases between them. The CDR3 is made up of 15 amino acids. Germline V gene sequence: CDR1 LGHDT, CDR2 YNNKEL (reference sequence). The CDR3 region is CASSQDLAVYTEAFF. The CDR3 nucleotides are TGTGCCAGCAGCCAAGATCTTGCCGTGTACACTGAAGCTTTCTTT.

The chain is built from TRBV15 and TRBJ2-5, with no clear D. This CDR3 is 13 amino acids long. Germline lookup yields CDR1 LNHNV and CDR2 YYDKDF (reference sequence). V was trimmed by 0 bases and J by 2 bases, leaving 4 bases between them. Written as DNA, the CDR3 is TGTGCCACCAGCAGAGAGCAGCAAGAGACCCAGTACTTC. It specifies CATSREQQETQYF.

The CDR3 is CASSYYPQPRGDTQYF. CDR3 DNA: TGTGCCAGCAGTTACTACCCCCAACCCCGTGGGGATACGCAGTATTTT. V and J are TRBV6-5 and TRBJ2-3; D uncertain. Trimming stripped 1 base from V and 6 bases from J, with 17 bases between. CDR1 MNHEY and CDR2 SVGAGI come from the germline V gene. This CDR3 comprises 16 residues.

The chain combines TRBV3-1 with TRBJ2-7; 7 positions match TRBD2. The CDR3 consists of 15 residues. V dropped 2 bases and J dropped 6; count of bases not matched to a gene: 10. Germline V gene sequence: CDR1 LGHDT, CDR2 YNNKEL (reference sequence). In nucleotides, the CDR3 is TGTGCCAGCAGCCAAAGGAGGACTAGTGGGTTCGAGCAGTACTTC. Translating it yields CASSQRRTSGFEQYF.

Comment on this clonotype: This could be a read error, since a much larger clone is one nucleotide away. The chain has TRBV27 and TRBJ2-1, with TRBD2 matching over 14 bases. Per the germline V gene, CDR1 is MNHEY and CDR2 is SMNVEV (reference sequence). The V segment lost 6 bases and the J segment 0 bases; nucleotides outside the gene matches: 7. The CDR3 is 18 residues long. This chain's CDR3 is CASSMTSGGDSSYNEQFF. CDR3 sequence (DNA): TGTGCCAGCAGCATGACTAGCGGGGGGGACAGCTCCTACAATGAGCAGTTCTTC.

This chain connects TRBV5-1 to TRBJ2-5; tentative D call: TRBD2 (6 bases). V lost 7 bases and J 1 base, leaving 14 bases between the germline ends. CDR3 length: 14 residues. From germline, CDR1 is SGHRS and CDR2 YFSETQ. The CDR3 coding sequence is TGCGCCAGCGAGGGTATGGGAGGCCAAGAGACCCAGTACTTC. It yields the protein CASEGMGGQETQYF.

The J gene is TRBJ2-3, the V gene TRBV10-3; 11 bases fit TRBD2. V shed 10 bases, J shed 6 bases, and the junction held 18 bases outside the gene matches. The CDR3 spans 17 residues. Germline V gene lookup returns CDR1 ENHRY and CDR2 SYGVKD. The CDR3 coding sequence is TGTGCCACCTCAGCTATGGCCCTAGCGGGAGGCCCGGATACGCAGTATTTT. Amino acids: CATSAMALAGGPDTQYF.

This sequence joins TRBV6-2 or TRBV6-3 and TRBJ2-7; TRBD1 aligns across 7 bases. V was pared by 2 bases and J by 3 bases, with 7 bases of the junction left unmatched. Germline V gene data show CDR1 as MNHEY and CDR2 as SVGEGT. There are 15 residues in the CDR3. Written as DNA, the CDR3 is TGTGCCAGCAGTTACGAGGCAGGGGGAGTCTACGAGCAGTACTTC. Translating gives CASSYEAGGVYEQYF.

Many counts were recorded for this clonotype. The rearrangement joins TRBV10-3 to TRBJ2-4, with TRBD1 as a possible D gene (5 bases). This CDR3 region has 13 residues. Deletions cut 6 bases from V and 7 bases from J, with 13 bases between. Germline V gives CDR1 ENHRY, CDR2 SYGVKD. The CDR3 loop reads CAIRAGSGNIQYF. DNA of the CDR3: TGTGCCATCAGGGCAGGGTCAGGGAACATTCAGTACTTC.

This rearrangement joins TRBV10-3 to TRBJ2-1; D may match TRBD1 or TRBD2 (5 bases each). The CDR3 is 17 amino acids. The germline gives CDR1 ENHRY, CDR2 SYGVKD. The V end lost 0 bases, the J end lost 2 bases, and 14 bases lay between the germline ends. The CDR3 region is CAISESTAGGAYNEQFF. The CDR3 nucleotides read TGTGCCATCAGTGAGTCGACTGCTGGGGGAGCCTACAATGAGCAGTTCTTC.

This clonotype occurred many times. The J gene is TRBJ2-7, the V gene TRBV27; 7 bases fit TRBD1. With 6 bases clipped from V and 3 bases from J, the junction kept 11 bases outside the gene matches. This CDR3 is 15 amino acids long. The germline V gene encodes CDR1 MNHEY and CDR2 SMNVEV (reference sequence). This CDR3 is CASSPSTGTDYEQYF. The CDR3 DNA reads TGTGCCAGCAGCCCGAGTACCGGGACAGACTACGAGCAGTACTTC.

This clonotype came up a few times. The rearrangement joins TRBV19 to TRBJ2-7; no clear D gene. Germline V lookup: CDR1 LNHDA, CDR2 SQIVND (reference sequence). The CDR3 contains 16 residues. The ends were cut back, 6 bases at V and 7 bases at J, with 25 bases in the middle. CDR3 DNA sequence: TGTGCCAGTAGGCCAAGCCAACGTGGCGGCCAAGTAGAGCAGTACTTC. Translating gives CASRPSQRGGQVEQYF.

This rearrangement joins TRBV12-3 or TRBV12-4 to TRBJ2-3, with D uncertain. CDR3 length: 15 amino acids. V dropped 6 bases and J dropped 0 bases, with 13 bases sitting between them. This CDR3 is CASSLSRISTDTQYF. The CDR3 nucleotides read TGTGCCAGCAGCCTTTCGCGGATTAGCACAGATACGCAGTATTTT.

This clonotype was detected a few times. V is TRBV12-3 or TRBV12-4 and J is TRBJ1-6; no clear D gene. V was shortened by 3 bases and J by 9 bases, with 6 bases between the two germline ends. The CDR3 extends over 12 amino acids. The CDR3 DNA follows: TGTGCCAGCAGTTTTATCGGTTCACCCCTCCACTTT. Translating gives CASSFIGSPLHF.

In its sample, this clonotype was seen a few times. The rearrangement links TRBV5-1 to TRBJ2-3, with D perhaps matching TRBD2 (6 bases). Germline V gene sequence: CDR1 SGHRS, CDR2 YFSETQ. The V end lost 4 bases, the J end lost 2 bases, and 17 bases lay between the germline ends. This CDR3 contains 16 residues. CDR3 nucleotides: TGCGCCAGCAGCCGCGGGACGGAGACATACACAGATACGCAGTATTTT. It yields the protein CASSRGTETYTDTQYF.

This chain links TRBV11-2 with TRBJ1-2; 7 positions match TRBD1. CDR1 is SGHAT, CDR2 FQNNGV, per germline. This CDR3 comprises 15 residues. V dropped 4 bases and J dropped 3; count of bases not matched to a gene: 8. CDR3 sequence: CASSSPTGLDYGYTF. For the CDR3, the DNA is TGTGCCAGCAGCTCCCCGACAGGGTTGGACTATGGCTACACCTTC.

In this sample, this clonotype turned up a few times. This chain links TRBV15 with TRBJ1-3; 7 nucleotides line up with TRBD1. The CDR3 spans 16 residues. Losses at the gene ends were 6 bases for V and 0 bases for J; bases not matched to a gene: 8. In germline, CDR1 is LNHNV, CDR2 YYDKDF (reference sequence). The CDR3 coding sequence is TGTGCCACCAGGAGTCTAACAGGGGTCTCTGGAAACACCATATATTTT. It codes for CATRSLTGVSGNTIYF.

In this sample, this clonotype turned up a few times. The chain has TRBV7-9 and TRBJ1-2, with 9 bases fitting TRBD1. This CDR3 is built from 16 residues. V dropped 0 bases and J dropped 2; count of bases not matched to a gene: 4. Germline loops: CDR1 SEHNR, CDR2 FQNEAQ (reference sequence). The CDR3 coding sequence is TGTGCCAGCAGCTTAGCCCCTGGGACAGGGAACTATGGCTACACCTTC. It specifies CASSLAPGTGNYGYTF.

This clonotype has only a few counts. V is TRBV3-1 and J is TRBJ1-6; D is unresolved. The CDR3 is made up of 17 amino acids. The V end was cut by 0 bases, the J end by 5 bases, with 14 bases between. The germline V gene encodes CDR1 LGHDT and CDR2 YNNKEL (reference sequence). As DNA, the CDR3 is TGTGCCAGCAGCCAAGAAGGATTCGGACTGAATAATTCACCCCTCCACTTT. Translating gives CASSQEGFGLNNSPLHF.

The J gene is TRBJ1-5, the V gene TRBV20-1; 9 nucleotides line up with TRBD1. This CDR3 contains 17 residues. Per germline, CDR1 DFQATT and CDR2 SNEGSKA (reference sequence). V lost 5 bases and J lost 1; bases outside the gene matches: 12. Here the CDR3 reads CSAGRDREGRSNQPQHF. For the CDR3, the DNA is TGCAGTGCTGGCCGGGACAGGGAAGGGCGGAGCAATCAGCCCCAGCATTTT.

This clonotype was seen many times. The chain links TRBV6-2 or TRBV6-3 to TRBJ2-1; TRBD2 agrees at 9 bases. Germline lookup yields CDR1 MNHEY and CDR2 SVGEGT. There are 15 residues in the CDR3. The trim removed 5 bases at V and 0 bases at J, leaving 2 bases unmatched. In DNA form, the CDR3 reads TGTGCCAGCAGTAATAGCGGGAGCTCCTACAATGAGCAGTTCTTC. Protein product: CASSNSGSSYNEQFF.

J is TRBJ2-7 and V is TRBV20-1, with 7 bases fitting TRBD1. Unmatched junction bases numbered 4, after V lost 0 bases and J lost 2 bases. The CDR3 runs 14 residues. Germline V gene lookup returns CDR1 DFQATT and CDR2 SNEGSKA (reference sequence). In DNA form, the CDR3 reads TGCAGTGCTAGAGATAGGGGGCTAGCCTACGAGCAGTACTTC. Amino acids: CSARDRGLAYEQYF.

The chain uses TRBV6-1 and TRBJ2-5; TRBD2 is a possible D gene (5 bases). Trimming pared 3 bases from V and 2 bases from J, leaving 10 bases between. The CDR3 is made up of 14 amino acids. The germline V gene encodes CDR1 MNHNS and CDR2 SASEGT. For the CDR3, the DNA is TGTGCCAGCAGTGAGGGAGCCATACAAGAGACCCAGTACTTC. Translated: CASSEGAIQETQYF.

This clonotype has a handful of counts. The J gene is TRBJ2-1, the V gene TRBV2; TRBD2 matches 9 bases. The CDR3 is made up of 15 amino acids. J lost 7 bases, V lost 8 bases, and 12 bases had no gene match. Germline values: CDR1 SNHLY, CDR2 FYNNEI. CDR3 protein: CASWTTSGEVNEQFF. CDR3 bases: TGTGCCAGCTGGACGACTAGCGGCGAAGTGAATGAGCAGTTCTTC. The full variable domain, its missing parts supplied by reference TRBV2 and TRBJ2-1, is EPEVTQTPSHQVTQMGQEVILRCVPISNHLYFYWYRQILGQKVEFLVSFYNNEISEKSEIFDDQFSVERPDGSNFTLKIRSTKLEDSAMYFCASWTTSGEVNEQFFGPGTRLTVL.

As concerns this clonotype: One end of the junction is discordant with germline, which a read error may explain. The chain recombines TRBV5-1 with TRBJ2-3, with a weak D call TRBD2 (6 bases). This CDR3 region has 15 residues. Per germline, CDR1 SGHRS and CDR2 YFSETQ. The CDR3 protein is CASSLASGVTYTQYF. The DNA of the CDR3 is TGCGCCAGCAGCTTGGCCTCGGGGGTCACATATACGCAGTATTTT.

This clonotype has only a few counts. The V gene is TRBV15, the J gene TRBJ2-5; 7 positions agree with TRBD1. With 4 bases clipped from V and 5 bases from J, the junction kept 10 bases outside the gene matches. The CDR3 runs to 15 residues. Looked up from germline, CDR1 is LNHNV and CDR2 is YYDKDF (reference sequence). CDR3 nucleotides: TGTGCCACCAGCACCCGACAGGGTTTTAAGGAGACCCAGTACTTC. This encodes CATSTRQGFKETQYF.

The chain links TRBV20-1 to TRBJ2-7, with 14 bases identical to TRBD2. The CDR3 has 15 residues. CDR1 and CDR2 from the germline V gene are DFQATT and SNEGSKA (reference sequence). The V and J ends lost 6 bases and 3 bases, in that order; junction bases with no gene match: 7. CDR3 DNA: TGCAGTGCGAACCCTGGGACTAGCGGGAGCTACGAGCAGTACTTC. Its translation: CSANPGTSGSYEQYF.

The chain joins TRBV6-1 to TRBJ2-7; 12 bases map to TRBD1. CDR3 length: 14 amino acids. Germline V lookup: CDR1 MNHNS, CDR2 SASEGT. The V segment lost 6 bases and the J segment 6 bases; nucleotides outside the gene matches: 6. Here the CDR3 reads CASRDRDRGPEQYF. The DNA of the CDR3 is TGTGCCAGCAGGGACCGGGACAGGGGGCCCGAGCAGTACTTC.

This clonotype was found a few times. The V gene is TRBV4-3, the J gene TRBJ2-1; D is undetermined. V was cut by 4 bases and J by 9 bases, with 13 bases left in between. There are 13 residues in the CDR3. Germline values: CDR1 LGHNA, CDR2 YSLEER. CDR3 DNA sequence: TGCGCCAGCAGCCCCTACCGTAACGGTGAGCAGTTCTTC. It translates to CASSPYRNGEQFF.